This T cell receptor beta chain was captured by sequencing in a study of T-cell reconstitution after alpha-beta-depleted transplantation in children. Study results and caveats: It was newly produced T cells that mostly accounted for T-cell counts and diversity one year after transplant. Reportedly, alpha-beta T cells present about two months post-transplant originated from several hundred expanded clones of graft origin.

Preparation of the TCRbeta library used unique molecular identifiers. TCRdb re-derived calls from the PCR reads in MiXCR, one entry per CDR3 protein. The repertoire includes fewer than 700,000 distinct CDR3 sequences, around 13% of them detected once, and approximately 2% sits in the top ten. Deletions cut 6 bases from V and 4 bases from J, with 19 bases between. The CDR3 sequence is 15 residues long. This clonotype was seen a handful of times. Its target is not known. The receptor was derived from a male patient between 5 and 17 years old who had a stem cell transplant for acute myeloid leukemia, so the T cells may come from the graft donor. This chain uses TRBV12-3 or TRBV12-4 with TRBJ2-7; D is perhaps TRBD2 (6 bases). The material sequenced was PBMCs, mostly from graft donor cells, taken 360 days after TCRalphabeta/CD19-depleted stem cell transplant. This chain's CDR3 is CASRQEGGISYEQYF. For the CDR3, the DNA is TGTGCCAGCAGGCAGGAAGGAGGGATATCTTACGAGCAGTACTTC.